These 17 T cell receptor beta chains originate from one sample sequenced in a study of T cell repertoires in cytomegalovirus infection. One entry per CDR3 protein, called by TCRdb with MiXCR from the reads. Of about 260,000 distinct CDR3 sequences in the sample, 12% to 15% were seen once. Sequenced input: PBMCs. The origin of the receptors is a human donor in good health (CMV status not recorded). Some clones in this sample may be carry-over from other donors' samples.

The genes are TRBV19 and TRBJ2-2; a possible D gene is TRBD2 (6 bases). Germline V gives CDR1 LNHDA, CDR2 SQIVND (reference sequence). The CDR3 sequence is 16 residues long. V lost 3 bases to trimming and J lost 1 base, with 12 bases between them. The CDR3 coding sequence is TGTGCCAGTAGTATGCGCGGGACGGGGAACACCGGGGAGCTGTTTTTT. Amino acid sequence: CASSMRGTGNTGELFF.

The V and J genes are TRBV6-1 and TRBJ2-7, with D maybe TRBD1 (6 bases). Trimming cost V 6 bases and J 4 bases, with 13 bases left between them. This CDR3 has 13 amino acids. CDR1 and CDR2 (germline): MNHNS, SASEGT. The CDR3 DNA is TGTGCCAGCAGGAGAACAGGGATGTACGAGCAGTACTTC. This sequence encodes CASRRTGMYEQYF.

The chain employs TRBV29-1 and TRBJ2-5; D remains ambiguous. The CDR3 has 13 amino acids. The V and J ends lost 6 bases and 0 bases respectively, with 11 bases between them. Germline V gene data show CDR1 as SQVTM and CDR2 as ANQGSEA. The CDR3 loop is CSVSVRDQETQYF. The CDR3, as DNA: TGCAGCGTGTCGGTACGGGACCAAGAGACCCAGTACTTC.

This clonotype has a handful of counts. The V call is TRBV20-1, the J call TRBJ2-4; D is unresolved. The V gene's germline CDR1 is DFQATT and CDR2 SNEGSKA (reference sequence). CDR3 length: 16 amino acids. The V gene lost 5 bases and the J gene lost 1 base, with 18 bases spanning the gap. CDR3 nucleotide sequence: TGCAGTGCTCAATCCCTTGTTACAATGGCCAAAAACATTCAGTACTTC. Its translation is CSAQSLVTMAKNIQYF.

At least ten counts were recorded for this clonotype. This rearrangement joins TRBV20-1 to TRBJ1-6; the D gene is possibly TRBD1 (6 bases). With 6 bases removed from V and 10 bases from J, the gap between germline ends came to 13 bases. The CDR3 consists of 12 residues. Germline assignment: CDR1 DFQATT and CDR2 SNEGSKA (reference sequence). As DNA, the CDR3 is TGCAGTGCACGGGGGGCAAAGTCACCCCTCCACTTT. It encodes CSARGAKSPLHF.

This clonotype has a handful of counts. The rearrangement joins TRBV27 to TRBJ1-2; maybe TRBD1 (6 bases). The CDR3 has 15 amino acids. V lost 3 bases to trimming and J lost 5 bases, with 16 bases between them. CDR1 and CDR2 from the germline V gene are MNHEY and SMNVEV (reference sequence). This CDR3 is CASSFSFDRTYGYTF. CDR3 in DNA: TGTGCCAGCAGTTTCTCCTTCGACAGGACTTATGGCTACACCTTC.

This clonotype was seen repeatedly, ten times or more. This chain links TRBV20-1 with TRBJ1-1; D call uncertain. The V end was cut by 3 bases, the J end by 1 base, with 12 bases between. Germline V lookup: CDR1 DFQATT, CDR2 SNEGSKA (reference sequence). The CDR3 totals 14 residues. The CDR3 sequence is CSARYSESNTEAFF. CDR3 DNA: TGCAGTGCTAGGTACAGCGAATCGAACACTGAAGCTTTCTTT.

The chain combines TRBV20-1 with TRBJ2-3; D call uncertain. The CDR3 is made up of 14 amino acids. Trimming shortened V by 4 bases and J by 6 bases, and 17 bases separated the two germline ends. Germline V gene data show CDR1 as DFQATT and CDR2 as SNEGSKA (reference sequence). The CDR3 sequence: CSAKYKGNSDTQYF. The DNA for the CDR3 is TGCAGTGCTAAATATAAGGGTAATAGCGATACGCAGTATTTT.

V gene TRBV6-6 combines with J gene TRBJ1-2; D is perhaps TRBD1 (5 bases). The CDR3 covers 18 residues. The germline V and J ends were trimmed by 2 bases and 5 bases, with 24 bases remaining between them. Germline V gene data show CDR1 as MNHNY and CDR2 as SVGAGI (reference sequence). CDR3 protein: CASSYGGIQGLIEYGYTF. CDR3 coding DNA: TGTGCCAGCAGTTACGGGGGGATTCAGGGTTTGATTGAGTATGGCTACACCTTC.

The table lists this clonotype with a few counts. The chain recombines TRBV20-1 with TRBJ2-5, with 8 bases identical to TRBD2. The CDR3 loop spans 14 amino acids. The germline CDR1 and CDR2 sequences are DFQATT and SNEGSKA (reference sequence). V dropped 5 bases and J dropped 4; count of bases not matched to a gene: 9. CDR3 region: CSARKAGAVETQYF. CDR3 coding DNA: TGCAGTGCTCGAAAAGCGGGAGCGGTAGAGACCCAGTACTTC.

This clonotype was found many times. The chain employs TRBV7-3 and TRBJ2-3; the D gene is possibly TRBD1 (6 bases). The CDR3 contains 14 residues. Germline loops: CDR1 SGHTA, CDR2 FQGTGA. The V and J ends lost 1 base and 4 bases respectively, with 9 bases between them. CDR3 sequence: CASSLRGPSDTQYF. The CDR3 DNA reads TGTGCCAGCAGCTTAAGGGGGCCCTCAGATACGCAGTATTTT.

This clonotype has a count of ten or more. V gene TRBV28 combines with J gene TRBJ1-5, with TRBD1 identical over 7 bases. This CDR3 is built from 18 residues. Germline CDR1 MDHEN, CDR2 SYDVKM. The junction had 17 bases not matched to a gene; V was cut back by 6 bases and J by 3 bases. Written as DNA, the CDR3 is TGTGCCAGCAGCCCTTTCCCCACAGGGGCCATCAACAATCAGCCCCAGCATTTT. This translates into CASSPFPTGAINNQPQHF.

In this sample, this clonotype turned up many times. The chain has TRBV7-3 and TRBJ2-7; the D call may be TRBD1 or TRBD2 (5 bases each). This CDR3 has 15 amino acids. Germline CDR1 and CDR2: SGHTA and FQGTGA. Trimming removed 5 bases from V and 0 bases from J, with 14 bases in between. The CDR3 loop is CASSPGPGISYEQYF. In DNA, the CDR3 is TGTGCCAGCAGCCCGGGGCCAGGGATCTCCTACGAGCAGTACTTC.

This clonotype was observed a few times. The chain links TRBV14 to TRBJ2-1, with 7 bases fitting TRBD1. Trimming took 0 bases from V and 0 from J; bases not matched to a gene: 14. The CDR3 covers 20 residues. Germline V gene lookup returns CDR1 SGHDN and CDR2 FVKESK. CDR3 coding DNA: TGTGCCAGCAGCCAAGATTGGGACAGCGTGGGGGTGGGCTCCTACAATGAGCAGTTCTTC. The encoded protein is CASSQDWDSVGVGSYNEQFF.

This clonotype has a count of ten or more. CDR3 residues: CASSQGVAGTDTQYF. The CDR3 DNA sequence: TGTGCCAGCAGCCAAGGCGTAGCGGGGACAGATACGCAGTATTTT. The rearrangement joins TRBV14 to TRBJ2-3; 8 bases match TRBD2. Germline-derived CDR1 and CDR2 are SGHDN and FVKESK. Trimming cost V 1 base and J 3 bases; bases outside gene matches: 3. This CDR3 comprises 15 residues.

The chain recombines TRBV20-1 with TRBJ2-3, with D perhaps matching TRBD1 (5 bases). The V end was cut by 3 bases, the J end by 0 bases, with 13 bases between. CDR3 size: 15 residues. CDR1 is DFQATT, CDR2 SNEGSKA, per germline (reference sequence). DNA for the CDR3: TGCAGTGCTAGTCCAGGCAGGGTTAGCACAGATACGCAGTATTTT. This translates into CSASPGRVSTDTQYF.

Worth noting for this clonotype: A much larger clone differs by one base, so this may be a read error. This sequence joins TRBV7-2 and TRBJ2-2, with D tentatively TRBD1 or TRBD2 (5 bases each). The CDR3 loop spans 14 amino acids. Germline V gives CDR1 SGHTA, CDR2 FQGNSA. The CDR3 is CVSSRDGFTGELFF. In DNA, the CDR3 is TGTGTCAGCAGCCGGGACGGGTTCACCGGGGAGCTGTTTTTT.